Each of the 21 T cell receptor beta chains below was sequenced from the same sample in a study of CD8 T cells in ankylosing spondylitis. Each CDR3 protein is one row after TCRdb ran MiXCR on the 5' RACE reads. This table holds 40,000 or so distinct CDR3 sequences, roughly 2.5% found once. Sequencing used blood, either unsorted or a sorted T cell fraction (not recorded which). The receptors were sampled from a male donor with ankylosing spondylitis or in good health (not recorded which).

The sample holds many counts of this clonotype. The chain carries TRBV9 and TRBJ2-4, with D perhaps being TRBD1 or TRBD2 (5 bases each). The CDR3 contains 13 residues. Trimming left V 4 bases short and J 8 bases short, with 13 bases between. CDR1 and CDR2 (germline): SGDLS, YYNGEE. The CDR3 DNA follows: TGTGCCAGCAGCTCGAGGGTGACAGACATTCAGTACTTC. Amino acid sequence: CASSSRVTDIQYF.

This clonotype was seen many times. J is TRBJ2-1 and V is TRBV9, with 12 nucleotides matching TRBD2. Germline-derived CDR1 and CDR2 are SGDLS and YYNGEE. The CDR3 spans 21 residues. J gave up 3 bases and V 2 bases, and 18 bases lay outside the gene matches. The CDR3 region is CASSVLSELAGGMSYYNEQFF. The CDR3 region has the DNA TGTGCCAGCAGCGTCCTCAGCGAACTAGCGGGAGGCATGTCATACTACAATGAGCAGTTCTTC.

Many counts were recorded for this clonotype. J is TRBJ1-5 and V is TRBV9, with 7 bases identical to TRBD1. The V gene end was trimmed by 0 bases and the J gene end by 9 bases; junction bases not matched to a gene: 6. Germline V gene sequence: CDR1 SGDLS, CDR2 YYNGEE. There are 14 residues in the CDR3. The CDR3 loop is CASSVGDSQWPQHF. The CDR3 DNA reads TGTGCCAGCAGCGTAGGGGACAGTCAATGGCCCCAGCATTTT.

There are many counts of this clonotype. In DNA form, the CDR3 reads TGTGCCAGCAGCGTAGATATCGGGAGAATGGAAGAGACCCAGTACTTC. It is translated as CASSVDIGRMEETQYF. This chain joins TRBV9 and TRBJ2-5, with D perhaps matching TRBD2 (6 bases). Per germline, CDR1 SGDLS and CDR2 YYNGEE. Between the trimmed V and J ends, which lost 0 bases and 3 bases, there was a span of 15 bases. The length of the CDR3 is 16 residues. Complete variable domain (other parts from reference TRBV9 and TRBJ2-5): DSGVTQTPKHLITATGQRVTLRCSPRSGDLSVYWYQQSLDQGLQFLIQYYNGEERAKGNILERFSAQQFPDLHSELNLSSLELGDSALYFCASSVDIGRMEETQYFGPGTRLLVL.

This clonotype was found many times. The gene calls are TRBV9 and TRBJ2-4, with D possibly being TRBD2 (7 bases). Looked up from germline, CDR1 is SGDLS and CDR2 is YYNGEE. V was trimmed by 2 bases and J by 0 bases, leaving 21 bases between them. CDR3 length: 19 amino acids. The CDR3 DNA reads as TGTGCCAGCAGCGTGGGTCACAGGGAGGGTCGGTTAGCCAAAAACATTCAGTACTTC. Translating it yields CASSVGHREGRLAKNIQYF.

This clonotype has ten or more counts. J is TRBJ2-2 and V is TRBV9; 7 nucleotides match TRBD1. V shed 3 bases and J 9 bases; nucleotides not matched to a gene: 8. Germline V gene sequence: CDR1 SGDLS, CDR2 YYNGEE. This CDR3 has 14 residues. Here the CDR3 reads CASSATGVRRELFF. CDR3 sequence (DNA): TGTGCCAGCAGCGCTACAGGGGTCCGCCGGGAGCTGTTTTTT.

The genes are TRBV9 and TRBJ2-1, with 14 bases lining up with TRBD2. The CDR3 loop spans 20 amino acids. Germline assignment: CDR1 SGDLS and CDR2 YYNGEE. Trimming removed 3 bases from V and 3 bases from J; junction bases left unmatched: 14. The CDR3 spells CASSERGGTSGRLSYNEQFF. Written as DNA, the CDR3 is TGTGCCAGCAGCGAGCGAGGGGGGACTAGCGGGAGACTAAGCTACAATGAGCAGTTCTTC.

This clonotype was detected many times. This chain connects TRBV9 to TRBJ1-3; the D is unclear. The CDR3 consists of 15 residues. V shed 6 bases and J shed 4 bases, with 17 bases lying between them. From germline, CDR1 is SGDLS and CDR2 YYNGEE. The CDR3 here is CASNRDGVEGNTIYF. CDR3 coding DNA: TGTGCCAGCAACCGCGACGGGGTTGAGGGAAACACCATATATTTT. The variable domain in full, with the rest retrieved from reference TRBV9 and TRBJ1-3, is DSGVTQTPKHLITATGQRVTLRCSPRSGDLSVYWYQQSLDQGLQFLIQYYNGEERAKGNILERFSAQQFPDLHSELNLSSLELGDSALYFCASNRDGVEGNTIYFGEGSWLTVV.

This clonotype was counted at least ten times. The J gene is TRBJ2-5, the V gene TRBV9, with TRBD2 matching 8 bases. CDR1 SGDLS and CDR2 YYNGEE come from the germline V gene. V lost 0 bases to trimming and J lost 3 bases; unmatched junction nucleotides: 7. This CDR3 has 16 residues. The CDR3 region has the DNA TGTGCCAGCAGCGTAGTCGGTAGCGGGGTTAAAGAGACCCAGTACTTC. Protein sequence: CASSVVGSGVKETQYF.

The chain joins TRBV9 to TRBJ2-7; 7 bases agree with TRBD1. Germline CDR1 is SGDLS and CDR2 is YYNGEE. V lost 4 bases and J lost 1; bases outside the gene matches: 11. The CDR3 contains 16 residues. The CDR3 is CASSTQPDRYSYEQYF. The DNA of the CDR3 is TGTGCCAGCAGCACCCAACCGGACAGGTATTCCTACGAGCAGTACTTC. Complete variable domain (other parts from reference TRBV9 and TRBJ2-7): DSGVTQTPKHLITATGQRVTLRCSPRSGDLSVYWYQQSLDQGLQFLIQYYNGEERAKGNILERFSAQQFPDLHSELNLSSLELGDSALYFCASSTQPDRYSYEQYFGPGTRLTVT.

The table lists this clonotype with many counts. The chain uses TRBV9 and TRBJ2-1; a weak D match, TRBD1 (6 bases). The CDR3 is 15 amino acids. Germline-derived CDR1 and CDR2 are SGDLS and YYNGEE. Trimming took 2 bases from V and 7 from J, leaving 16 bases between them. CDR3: CASSVSGTLGNEQFF. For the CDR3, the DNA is TGTGCCAGCAGCGTTTCCGGGACACTTGGTAATGAGCAGTTCTTC.

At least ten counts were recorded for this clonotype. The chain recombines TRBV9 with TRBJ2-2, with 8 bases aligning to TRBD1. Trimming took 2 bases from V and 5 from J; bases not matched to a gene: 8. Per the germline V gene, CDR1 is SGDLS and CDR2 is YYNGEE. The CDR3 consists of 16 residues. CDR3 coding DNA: TGTGCCAGCAGCGTCCAACCAGGGGGCGGTACCGGGGAGCTGTTTTTT. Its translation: CASSVQPGGGTGELFF.

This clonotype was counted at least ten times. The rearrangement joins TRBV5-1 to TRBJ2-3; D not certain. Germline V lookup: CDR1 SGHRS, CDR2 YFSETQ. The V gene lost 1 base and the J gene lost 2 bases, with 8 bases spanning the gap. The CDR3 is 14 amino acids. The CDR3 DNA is TGCGCCAGCAGCTTGAACCAAAACACAGATACGCAGTATTTT. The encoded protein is CASSLNQNTDTQYF.

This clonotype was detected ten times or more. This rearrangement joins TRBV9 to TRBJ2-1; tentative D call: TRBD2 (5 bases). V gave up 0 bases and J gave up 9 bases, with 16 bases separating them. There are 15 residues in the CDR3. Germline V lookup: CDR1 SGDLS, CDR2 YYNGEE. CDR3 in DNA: TGTGCCAGCAGCGTAGAGCAGGACTGGCCGGGTGAGCAGTTCTTC. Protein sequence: CASSVEQDWPGEQFF.

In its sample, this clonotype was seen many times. For the CDR3, the DNA is TGTGCCAGCAGCGCGAAAGACAGGATGTACCAAGAGACCCAGTACTTC. Amino acid sequence: CASSAKDRMYQETQYF. The gene calls are TRBV9 and TRBJ2-5; D might be TRBD1 (6 bases). CDR1 SGDLS and CDR2 YYNGEE come from the germline V gene. The germline V and J ends were trimmed by 3 bases and 0 bases, with 15 bases remaining between them. The CDR3 has 16 residues. Supplemented by reference TRBV9 and TRBJ2-5, the full variable domain reads DSGVTQTPKHLITATGQRVTLRCSPRSGDLSVYWYQQSLDQGLQFLIQYYNGEERAKGNILERFSAQQFPDLHSELNLSSLELGDSALYFCASSAKDRMYQETQYFGPGTRLLVL.

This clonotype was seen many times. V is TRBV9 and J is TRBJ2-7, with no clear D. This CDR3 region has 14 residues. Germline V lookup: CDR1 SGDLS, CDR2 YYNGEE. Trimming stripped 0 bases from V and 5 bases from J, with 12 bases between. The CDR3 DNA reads TGTGCCAGCAGCGTAGTCCTAGACGGTAACGAGCAGTACTTC. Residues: CASSVVLDGNEQYF.

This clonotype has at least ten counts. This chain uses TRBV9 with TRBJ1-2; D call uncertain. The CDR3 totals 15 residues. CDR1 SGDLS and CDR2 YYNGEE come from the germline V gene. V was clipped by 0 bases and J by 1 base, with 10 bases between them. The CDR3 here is CASSVAPGINYGYTF. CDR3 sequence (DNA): TGTGCCAGCAGCGTAGCCCCCGGGATTAACTATGGCTACACCTTC.

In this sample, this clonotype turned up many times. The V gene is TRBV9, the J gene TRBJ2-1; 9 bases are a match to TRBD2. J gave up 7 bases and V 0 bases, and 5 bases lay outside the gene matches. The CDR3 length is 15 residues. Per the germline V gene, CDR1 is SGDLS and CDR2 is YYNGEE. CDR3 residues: CASSVASGRSNEQFF. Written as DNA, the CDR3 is TGTGCCAGCAGCGTAGCCAGCGGGAGGTCGAATGAGCAGTTCTTC. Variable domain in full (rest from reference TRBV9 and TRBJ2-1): DSGVTQTPKHLITATGQRVTLRCSPRSGDLSVYWYQQSLDQGLQFLIQYYNGEERAKGNILERFSAQQFPDLHSELNLSSLELGDSALYFCASSVASGRSNEQFFGPGTRLTVL.

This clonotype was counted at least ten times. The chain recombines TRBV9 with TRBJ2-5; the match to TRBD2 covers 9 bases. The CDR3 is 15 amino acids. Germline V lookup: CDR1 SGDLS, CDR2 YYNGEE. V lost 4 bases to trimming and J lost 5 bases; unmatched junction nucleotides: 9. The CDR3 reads CASSPPGTSRETQYF. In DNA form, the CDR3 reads TGTGCCAGCAGCCCCCCCGGGACTAGCCGGGAGACCCAGTACTTC. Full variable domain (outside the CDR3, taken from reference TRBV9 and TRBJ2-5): DSGVTQTPKHLITATGQRVTLRCSPRSGDLSVYWYQQSLDQGLQFLIQYYNGEERAKGNILERFSAQQFPDLHSELNLSSLELGDSALYFCASSPPGTSRETQYFGPGTRLLVL.

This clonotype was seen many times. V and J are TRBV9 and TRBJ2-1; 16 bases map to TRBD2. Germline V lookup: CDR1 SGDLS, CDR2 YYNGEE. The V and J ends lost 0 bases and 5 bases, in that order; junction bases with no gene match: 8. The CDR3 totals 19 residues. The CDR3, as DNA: TGTGCCAGCAGCGTAGCCGGGGGGGGACTAGCGGGAGGGGACAATGAGCAGTTCTTC. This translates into CASSVAGGGLAGGDNEQFF.

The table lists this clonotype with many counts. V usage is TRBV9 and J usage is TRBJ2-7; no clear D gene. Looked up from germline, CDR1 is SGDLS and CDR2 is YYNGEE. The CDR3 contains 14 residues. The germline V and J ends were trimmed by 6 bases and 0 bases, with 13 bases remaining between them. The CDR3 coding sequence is TGTGCCAGCAACCCAGGACGGAGCTCCTACGAGCAGTACTTC. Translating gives CASNPGRSSYEQYF.